This T cell receptor beta chain comes out of a study of graft-versus-host responses after intestinal transplantation. Across the whole study: Transplant recipients had multivisceral, liver-intestinal, or isolated intestinal grafts. Anti-thymocyte globulin induction, then tacrolimus and steroids for around three years, went to all recipients.

Study results and limitations: The highest levels of circulating GvH clones went along with early declines in HvG clones after transplant. In patients with graft-donor T cell macrochimerism, allograft graft-versus-host to host-versus-graft clonal ratios were high.

CDR3 size: 14 residues. Losses at the gene ends were 4 bases for V and 10 bases for J; bases not matched to a gene: 9. CDR1 and CDR2 from the germline V gene are SNHLY and FYNNEI. A remark on this clone: The antigen remains unidentified.

Here immunoSEQ multiplex PCR was the method, and the copy in TCRdb shows in-frame clones only, minus some. The table lists about 18,000 clones, 75% to 95% of them singletons. The specimen was PBMCs, collected around 350 days after transplant. The genes are TRBV2 and TRBJ1-1; 10 bases fit TRBD1. The receptor comes from a human patient who received an intestinal transplant, so some T cells may come from the graft donor. The CDR3: CASSVGRDRGTAFF. CDR3 coding DNA: TGTGCCAGCAGTGTAGGCCGGGACAGGGGTACAGCTTTCTTT.